The entry that follows covers one T cell receptor (beta chain) sequence. Its antigen is not known. The data derive from a study of blood T cells in healthy people across ages. Study-wide background: Every two T cells gave about one barcoded beta molecule via template switching.

The second PCR ran roughly 7 to 12 cycles with a sample-barcoded 5' primer and J-beta primers. Template switching added a 12-random-nucleotide identifier to every cDNA molecule. MiXCR, run by TCRdb on the 5' RACE reads, gives a single entry per CDR3 protein. The data show around 800,000 distinct CDR3 sequences, about 45% seen once. Whole-study results and caveats: Both naive CD4+ cell counts and diversity were greater in long-lived donors than in aged donors.

The CDR3 totals 15 residues. The V and J ends lost 4 bases and 3 bases respectively, with 14 bases between them. Researchers collected about 9.6 milliliters of peripheral blood from every single donor. The TCR was taken from an elderly man in good health. The rearrangement links TRBV12-3 or TRBV12-4 to TRBJ2-3; D may match TRBD1 or TRBD2 (7 bases each). Sequencing was done on a sample of blood. This chain's CDR3 is CASSSGGGTTDTQYF. CDR3 sequence (DNA): TGTGCCAGCAGTTCAGGGGGAGGGACAACAGATACGCAGTATTTT.